What follows is one TCR beta chain and its context. This sample is drawn from a study of cytomegalovirus exposure and HLA in healthy donors. Germline V gene sequence: CDR1 SEHNR, CDR2 FQNEAQ (reference sequence). Trimming took 5 bases from V and 2 from J, leaving 13 bases between them. This CDR3 is 15 amino acids long. 60 Vbeta and 13 Jbeta primers were used in PCR. Here immunoSEQ multiplex PCR was the method, and the copy in TCRdb shows in-frame clones only, minus some. The sample carries 150,000 to 200,000 clones, 65% to 85% recorded once. The chain recombines TRBV7-9 with TRBJ2-1; a possible D gene is TRBD2 (6 bases). The specimen sequenced was PBMCs. This TCR was recovered from a young man in good health and CMV-seronegative. CDR3 nucleotides: TGTGCCAGCAGCCGAGATGCGGGGCCCTACAATGAGCAGTTCTTC. Its protein product is CASSRDAGPYNEQFF.